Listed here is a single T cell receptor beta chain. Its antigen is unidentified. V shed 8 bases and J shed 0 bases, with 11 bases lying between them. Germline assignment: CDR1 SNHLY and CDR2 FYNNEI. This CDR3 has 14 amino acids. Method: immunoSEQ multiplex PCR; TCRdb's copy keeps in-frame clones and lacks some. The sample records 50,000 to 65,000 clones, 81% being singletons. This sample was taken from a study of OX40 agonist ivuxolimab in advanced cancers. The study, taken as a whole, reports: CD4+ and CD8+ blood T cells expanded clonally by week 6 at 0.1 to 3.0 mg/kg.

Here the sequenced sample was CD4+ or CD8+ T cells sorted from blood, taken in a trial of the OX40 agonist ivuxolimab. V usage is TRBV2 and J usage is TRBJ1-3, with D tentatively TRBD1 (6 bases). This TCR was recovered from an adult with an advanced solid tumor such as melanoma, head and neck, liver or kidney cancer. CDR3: CASGGRSSGNTIYF. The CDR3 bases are TGTGCCAGCGGGGGGCGAAGCTCTGGAAACACCATATATTTT.